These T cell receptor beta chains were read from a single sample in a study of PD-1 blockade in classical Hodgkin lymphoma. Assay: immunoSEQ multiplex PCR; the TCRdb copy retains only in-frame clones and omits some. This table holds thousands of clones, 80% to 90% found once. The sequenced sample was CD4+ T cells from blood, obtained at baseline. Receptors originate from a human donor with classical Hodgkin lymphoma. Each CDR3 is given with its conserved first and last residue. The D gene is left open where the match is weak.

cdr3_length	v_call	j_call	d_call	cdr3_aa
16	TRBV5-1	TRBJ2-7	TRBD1	CASSLTGTGGQYEQYF
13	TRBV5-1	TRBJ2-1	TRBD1	CASSLQGTNEQFF
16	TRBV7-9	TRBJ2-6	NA	CASSLVAGAGANVLTF
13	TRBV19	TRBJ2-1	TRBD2	CASSRDYYNEQFF
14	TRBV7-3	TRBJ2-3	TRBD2	CASSLGLAGDTQYF
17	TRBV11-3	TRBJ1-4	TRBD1	CASSLDKNRGTNEKLFF
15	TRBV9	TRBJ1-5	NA	CASSVGWGGVQPQHF
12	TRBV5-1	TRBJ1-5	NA	CASSLEGQPQHF
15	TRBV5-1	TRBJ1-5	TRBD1	CASSPGTGGLQPQHF
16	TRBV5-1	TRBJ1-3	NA	CASSALPQGSGNTIYF
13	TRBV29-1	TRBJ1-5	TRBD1	CSVEGQPNQPQHF
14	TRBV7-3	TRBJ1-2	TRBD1	CASSTRDSAYGYTF
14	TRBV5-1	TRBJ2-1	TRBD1	CASRSGTVFNEQFF
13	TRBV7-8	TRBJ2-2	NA	CASSLVPTGELFF
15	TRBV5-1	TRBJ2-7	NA	CASSLTAGSTYEQYF
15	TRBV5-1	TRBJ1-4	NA	CASSPMGGTNEKLFF
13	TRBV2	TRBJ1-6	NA	CASISRADSPLHF
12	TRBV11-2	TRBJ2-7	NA	CASSPARAEQYF
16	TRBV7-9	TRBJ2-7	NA	CASSLLGRQGGYEQYF
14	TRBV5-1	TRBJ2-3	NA	CASSPLEYTDTQYF
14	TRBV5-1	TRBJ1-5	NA	CASSEVGPNQPQHF
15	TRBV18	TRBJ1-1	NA	CASSPRDIGDTEAFF
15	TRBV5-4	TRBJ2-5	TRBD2	CASSLTSGSQETQYF
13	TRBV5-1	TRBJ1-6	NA	CASSLAVSSPLHF
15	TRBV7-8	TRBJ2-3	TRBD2	CASRPGREFTDTQYF
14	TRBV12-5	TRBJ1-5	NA	CASGTTRGNQPQHF
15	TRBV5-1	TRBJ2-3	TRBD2	CASSLGLAGGDTQYF
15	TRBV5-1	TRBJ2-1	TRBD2	CASSSGTSGGGEQFF
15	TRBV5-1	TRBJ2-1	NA	CASSVAGGAINEQFF
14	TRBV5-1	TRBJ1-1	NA	CASSLGGGTVEAFF
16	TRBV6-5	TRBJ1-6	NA	CASSYSFSSYNSPLHF
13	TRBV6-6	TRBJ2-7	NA	CASLEPYSYEQYF
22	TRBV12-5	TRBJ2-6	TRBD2	CASGLTPPGGGAFSSGANVLTF
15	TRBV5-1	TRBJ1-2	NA	CASSLAADTSAGYTF
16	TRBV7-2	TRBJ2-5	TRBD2	CASSQRTSGGRETQYF
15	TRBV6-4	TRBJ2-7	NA	CASTEDTRDGYEQYF
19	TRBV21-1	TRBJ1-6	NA	CASSSEGGTGSSYNSPLHF
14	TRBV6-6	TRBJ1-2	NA	CASSRPDSFHGYTF
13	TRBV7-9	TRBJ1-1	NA	CASSRTGGTEAFF
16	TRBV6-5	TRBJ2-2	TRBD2	CASSSPDLAGGQVLFF
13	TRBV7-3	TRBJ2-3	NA	CASSFQSTDTQYF
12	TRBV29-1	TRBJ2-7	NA	CSVRRGGYEQYF
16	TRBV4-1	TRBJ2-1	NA	CASSQVGRILYNEQFF
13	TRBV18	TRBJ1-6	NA	CASSPQPPSPLHF
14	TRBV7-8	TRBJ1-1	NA	CASSLVIGNTEAFF
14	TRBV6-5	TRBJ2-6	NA	CASTRNSGANVLTF
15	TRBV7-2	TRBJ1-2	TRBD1	CASTYLTGPQGGYTF
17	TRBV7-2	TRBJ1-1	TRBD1	CASSLGQGPFGDTEAFF
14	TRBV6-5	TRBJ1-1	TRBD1	CASSYRTGDTEAFF
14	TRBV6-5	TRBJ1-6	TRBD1	CASNPGQGVSPLHF
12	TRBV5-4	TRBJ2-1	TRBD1	CASSIRQGAPIF
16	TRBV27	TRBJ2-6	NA	CASSLFRVSGANVLTF
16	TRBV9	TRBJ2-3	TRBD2	CASSPRTSGVPDTQYF
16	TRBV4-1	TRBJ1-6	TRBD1	CASSQGPGQPNSPLHF
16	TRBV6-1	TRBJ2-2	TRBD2	CASSGLAGRNTGELFF
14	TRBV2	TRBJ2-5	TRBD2	CASSDGGGQETQYF
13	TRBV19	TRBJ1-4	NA	CASSIARLEKLFF
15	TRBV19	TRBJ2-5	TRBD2	CASSMLAGYQETQYF
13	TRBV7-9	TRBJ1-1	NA	CASSLELSTEAFF
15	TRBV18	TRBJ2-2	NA	CASSPEFLNTGELFF